A single sample gave rise to the 25 T cell receptor beta chains below, sequenced in a study of blood T cell repertoires in COVID-19. Sequencing was performed with immunoSEQ multiplex PCR; in TCRdb, only in-frame clones are kept and a portion is missing. The sample carries roughly 270,000 clones, roughly 80% recorded once. The sample was PBMCs or T cells enriched from blood (not recorded which). Receptors originate from a man aged 35 to 55 who had been exposed to COVID-19.

The chain is built from TRBV7-3 and TRBJ2-5, with 7 positions matching TRBD2. Looked up from germline, CDR1 is SGHTA and CDR2 is FQGTGA. This CDR3 comprises 17 residues. After removal of 6 bases from V and 5 bases from J, the junction contained 18 bases not matched to a gene. The CDR3 sequence is CASRPEGLEMIWETQYF. CDR3 in DNA: TGTGCCAGCAGGCCCGAAGGACTAGAGATGATATGGGAGACCCAGTACTTC.

The V call is TRBV2, the J call TRBJ1-2; 7 nucleotides line up with TRBD1. CDR3 length: 15 residues. The trim removed 6 bases at V and 4 bases at J, leaving 11 bases unmatched. Per the germline V gene, CDR1 is SNHLY and CDR2 is FYNNEI. Written as DNA, the CDR3 is TGTGCCAGCAGACCCTGGGACAGTTCAACCTATGGCTACACCTTC. Protein: CASRPWDSSTYGYTF.

CDR3 sequence: CASSVGSQGASYEQYF. The CDR3 nucleotides read TGTGCCAGCAGCGTAGGGTCACAGGGGGCCTCCTACGAGCAGTACTTC. This chain joins TRBV9 and TRBJ2-7; the match to TRBD1 covers 9 bases. Germline values: CDR1 SGDLS, CDR2 YYNGEE. V lost 0 bases to trimming and J lost 0 bases; unmatched junction nucleotides: 4. CDR3 length equals 16 residues.

This clone was detected a few times. CDR3 coding DNA: TGTGCCAGCAGCTCAAAGAGCGGGAGGGCCGACGAGCAGTACTTC. Protein: CASSSKSGRADEQYF. The chain employs TRBV5-4 and TRBJ2-7; 10 positions agree with TRBD2. CDR3 length: 15 amino acids. V dropped 3 bases and J dropped 5; count of bases not matched to a gene: 8. CDR1 is SGHNT and CDR2 is YYREEE in the germline V gene (reference sequence).

This clone was counted between two and nine times. The chain joins TRBV27 to TRBJ1-1; TRBD1 agrees at 7 bases. The CDR3 consists of 17 residues. Trimming cost V 5 bases and J 1 base; bases outside gene matches: 13. Germline lookup yields CDR1 MNHEY and CDR2 SMNVEV (reference sequence). The CDR3 sequence is CASSPGGTVRSNTEAFF. For the CDR3, the DNA is TGTGCCAGCAGTCCTGGGGGGACAGTCCGTTCGAACACTGAAGCTTTCTTT.

In this sample, this clone turned up a few times. The genes are TRBV14 and TRBJ2-2, with TRBD2 matching over 7 bases. The CDR3 length is 15 residues. Germline values: CDR1 SGHDN, CDR2 FVKESK. J was trimmed by 3 bases and V by 4 bases; bases with no gene match: 5. The CDR3 loop is CASSPPSGYTGELFF. The CDR3 DNA sequence: TGTGCCAGCAGCCCCCCTAGCGGCTACACCGGGGAGCTGTTTTTT.

The chain has TRBV14 and TRBJ2-1, with TRBD1 matching over 11 bases. V gave up 1 base and J gave up 7 bases; unmatched junction bases: 9. CDR1 and CDR2 from the germline V gene are SGHDN and FVKESK. The CDR3 covers 17 residues. CDR3 residues: CASSQGFGQGARNEQFF. CDR3 bases: TGTGCCAGCAGCCAAGGGTTCGGACAGGGGGCGCGGAATGAGCAGTTCTTC.

The chain joins TRBV12-3 or TRBV12-4 to TRBJ2-1; possible D gene TRBD1, 6 bases. The V and J ends lost 4 bases and 8 bases respectively, with 9 bases between them. CDR3 length equals 12 residues. The CDR3: CASSSQGDEQFF. Written as DNA, the CDR3 is TGTGCCAGCAGTTCACAGGGTGATGAGCAGTTCTTC.

The sample holds one count of this clone. This chain joins TRBV7-2 and TRBJ2-7; 9 bases line up with TRBD2. The trim removed 1 base at V and 4 bases at J, leaving 5 bases unmatched. CDR1 is SGHTA, CDR2 FQGNSA, per germline. The CDR3 length is 15 residues. CDR3 coding DNA: TGTGCCAGCAGCTTAGATAGCGGGAGTGGGTACGAGCAGTACTTC. Its translation: CASSLDSGSGYEQYF.

This clone was recorded a few times. This rearrangement joins TRBV3-1 (or the pseudogene TRBV3-2) to TRBJ1-3, with D maybe TRBD1 (5 bases). CDR3 length: 16 amino acids. Trimming removed 4 bases from V and 0 bases from J, with 13 bases in between. In germline, CDR1 is LGHDT, CDR2 YNNKEL (reference sequence). CDR3 loop: CASSPDSYFSGNTIYF. CDR3 DNA: TGTGCCAGCAGCCCCGACAGTTATTTCTCTGGAAACACCATATATTTT.

The rearrangement uses TRBV4-1 and TRBJ1-1; 11 bases align to TRBD1. Per the germline V gene, CDR1 is MGHRA and CDR2 is YSYEKL. Trimming cost V 6 bases and J 5 bases; bases outside gene matches: 14. This CDR3 is built from 17 residues. CDR3: CASSLGSPGQGVTEAFF. The CDR3 region has the DNA TGCGCCAGCAGTTTGGGGTCCCCGGGACAGGGGGTAACTGAAGCTTTCTTT.

In this sample, this clone turned up once. The V call is TRBV27, the J call TRBJ2-3; 10 bases agree with TRBD2. CDR1 is MNHEY and CDR2 is SMNVEV in the germline V gene (reference sequence). Germline trimming cut 5 bases from V and 8 bases from J; bases unmatched to any gene: 7. The CDR3 length is 14 residues. The CDR3 DNA reads TGTGCCAGCAGTCCTGGACTAGCGGTCGGTACGCAGTATTTT. As protein: CASSPGLAVGTQYF.

The CDR3 DNA reads as TGTGCCAGCAGCCGCGGTACTAGCGGGAACGCCGCCGGGGAGCTGTTTTTT. It translates to CASSRGTSGNAAGELFF. The J gene is TRBJ2-2, the V gene TRBV4-2; TRBD2 matches 10 bases. V shed 4 bases, J shed 6 bases, and the junction held 11 bases outside the gene matches. The CDR3 has 17 amino acids. CDR1 and CDR2 (germline): LGHNA, YNFKEQ.

The rearrangement links TRBV29-1 to TRBJ1-6; D gene unclear. The CDR3 is made up of 15 amino acids. V was clipped by 7 bases and J by 0 bases, with 13 bases between them. Germline V gene lookup returns CDR1 SQVTM and CDR2 ANQGSEA. CDR3 residues: CSASDGSSYNSPLHF. The DNA of the CDR3 is TGCAGCGCCTCGGACGGGAGCTCCTATAATTCACCCCTCCACTTT.

The CDR3 DNA sequence: TGTGCCAGCAGCTTAGTAGCGGGAGGGTCCTACGAGCAGTACTTC. Amino acids: CASSLVAGGSYEQYF. V is TRBV11-2 and J is TRBJ2-7; TRBD2 matches at 11 bases. From germline, CDR1 is SGHAT and CDR2 FQNNGV. The V segment lost 1 base and the J segment 1 base; nucleotides outside the gene matches: 0. CDR3 size: 15 residues.

This sequence joins TRBV7-2 and TRBJ2-2; D gene ambiguous. The length of the CDR3 is 12 residues. In germline, CDR1 is SGHTA, CDR2 FQGNSA. Trimming stripped 3 bases from V and 4 bases from J, with 3 bases between. The CDR3 sequence: CASSLSTGELFF. CDR3 bases: TGTGCCAGCAGCTTGAGCACCGGGGAGCTGTTTTTT.

This chain connects TRBV5-1 to TRBJ1-4, with 8 bases aligning to TRBD1. V dropped 5 bases and J dropped 4; count of bases not matched to a gene: 4. Looked up from germline, CDR1 is SGHRS and CDR2 is YFSETQ. The CDR3 length is 14 residues. This chain's CDR3 is CASRPDRGNEKLFF. CDR3 sequence (DNA): TGCGCCAGCAGACCCGACAGGGGTAATGAAAAACTGTTTTTT.

The J gene is TRBJ1-5, the V gene TRBV27; 8 bases align to TRBD1. CDR3 length: 16 amino acids. V lost 3 bases and J lost 2; bases outside the gene matches: 6. CDR1 is MNHEY, CDR2 SMNVEV, per germline (reference sequence). CDR3: CASSLGTGRGNQPQHF. The CDR3 bases are TGTGCCAGCAGTTTGGGGACAGGTAGAGGCAATCAGCCCCAGCATTTT.

The genes are TRBV3-1 (or the pseudogene TRBV3-2) and TRBJ2-7; 10 positions match TRBD1. V lost 1 base and J lost 2; bases outside the gene matches: 8. The CDR3 loop spans 17 amino acids. Per the germline V gene, CDR1 is LGHDT and CDR2 is YNNKEL (reference sequence). CDR3 region: CASSQARGTGVAYEQYF. As DNA, the CDR3 is TGTGCCAGCAGCCAAGCGCGGGGGACAGGGGTCGCCTACGAGCAGTACTTC.

The rearrangement uses TRBV9 and TRBJ2-5, with D possibly matching TRBD2 (5 bases). The CDR3 has 14 residues. The germline gives CDR1 SGDLS, CDR2 YYNGEE. V was pared by 0 bases and J by 1 base, with 7 bases between. CDR3 amino acids: CASSVAGSQETQYF. CDR3 sequence (DNA): TGTGCCAGCAGCGTAGCGGGATCCCAAGAGACCCAGTACTTC.

This clone is termed medium-sized. This chain uses TRBV15 with TRBJ2-7; 9 nucleotides align to TRBD1. The CDR3 is made up of 15 amino acids. Trimming removed 5 bases from V and 3 bases from J; junction bases left unmatched: 8. Germline lookup yields CDR1 LNHNV and CDR2 YYDKDF (reference sequence). CDR3 protein: CATSPAGTGSYEQYF. The DNA of the CDR3 is TGTGCCACCAGCCCGGCGGGGACAGGGAGCTACGAGCAGTACTTC.

The chain combines TRBV13 with TRBJ1-2, with D tentatively TRBD1 (5 bases). The CDR3 is 16 residues long. The V end was cut by 0 bases, the J end by 4 bases, with 15 bases between. Germline CDR1 is PRHDT and CDR2 is FYEKMQ (reference sequence). This CDR3 is CASSLGLIGEGYGYTF. CDR3 DNA: TGTGCCAGCAGCTTAGGCCTGATAGGGGAAGGCTATGGCTACACCTTC.

This chain joins TRBV5-1 and TRBJ2-7; 8 positions agree with TRBD1. The CDR3 spans 15 residues. CDR1 is SGHRS and CDR2 is YFSETQ in the germline V gene. The V gene end was trimmed by 0 bases and the J gene end by 2 bases; junction bases not matched to a gene: 4. The CDR3 DNA sequence: TGCGCCAGCAGCTTGGGACAGGGGATGGCCTACGAGCAGTACTTC. It encodes CASSLGQGMAYEQYF.

This chain links TRBV6-5 with TRBJ2-7; TRBD1 aligns across 8 bases. Germline values: CDR1 MNHEY, CDR2 SVGAGI. This CDR3 region has 11 residues. DNA of the CDR3: TGTGCTACCGACAGGGGCTACGAGCAGTACTTC. It encodes CATDRGYEQYF.

This chain joins TRBV19 and TRBJ2-4, with TRBD2 identical over 7 bases. The CDR3 loop spans 15 amino acids. Losses at the gene ends were 7 bases for V and 6 bases for J; bases not matched to a gene: 12. Germline V CDR1 and CDR2: LNHDA, SQIVND (reference sequence). The chain's CDR3 is CASTARLAATNIQYF. The CDR3 region has the DNA TGTGCCAGTACAGCAAGACTAGCAGCAACAAACATTCAGTACTTC. Based on the CDR3 plus reference TRBV19 and TRBJ2-4, the full variable domain is DGGITQSPKYLFRKEGQNVTLSCEQNLNHDAMYWYRQDPGQGLRLIYYSQIVNDFQKGDIAEGYSVSREKKESFPLTVTSAQKNPTAFYLCASTARLAATNIQYFGAGTRLSVL.